A single sample gave rise to the 11 T cell receptor beta chains below, sequenced in a study of T cell responses to AZD1222 COVID-19 vaccine. Sequencing was performed with immunoSEQ multiplex PCR; in TCRdb, only in-frame clones are kept and a portion is missing. The sample yields under 110,000 clones, 90% seen once. The starting material was peripheral blood, obtained 28 days after the second AZD1222 dose. Source of these receptors: an adult who received the AZD1222 COVID-19 vaccine.

The V gene is TRBV7-9, the J gene TRBJ1-4; TRBD1 matches at 7 bases. Germline V lookup: CDR1 SEHNR, CDR2 FQNEAQ (reference sequence). The CDR3 sequence is 14 residues long. Unmatched junction bases numbered 6, after V lost 3 bases and J lost 8 bases. Written as DNA, the CDR3 is TGTGCCAGCAGCTTTTCAGGGGGAGGCGAAAAACTGTTTTTT. Amino acids: CASSFSGGGEKLFF.

As for this clone: The junction and the germline gene differ at one end; a read error may be behind it. This rearrangement joins TRBV5-1 to TRBJ2-1; 8 bases agree with TRBD2. Germline V lookup: CDR1 SGHRS, CDR2 YFSETQ. This CDR3 has 14 amino acids. CDR3 nucleotides: TGCGCAAGCAGCCGGGAGGGAGACCACAATGAGCAGTTCTTC. Translating gives CASSREGDHNEQFF.

The rearrangement uses TRBV5-5 and TRBJ1-1, with D possibly matching TRBD1 (5 bases). V was shortened by 4 bases and J by 1 base, with 11 bases between the two germline ends. Germline V gene lookup returns CDR1 SGHKS and CDR2 YYEKEE (reference sequence). The CDR3 covers 14 residues. The CDR3 DNA is TGTGCCAGCAGCGGGGGACGGACGAACACTGAAGCTTTCTTT. Amino acid sequence: CASSGGRTNTEAFF.

CDR3 nucleotides: TGCAGCGTGGCAAAACAGGGCTCTGGGGCCAACGTCCTGACTTTC. Its translation is CSVAKQGSGANVLTF. The genes are TRBV29-1 and TRBJ2-6, with a tentative D call TRBD1 (6 bases). This CDR3 is 15 amino acids long. The germline V and J ends were trimmed by 6 bases and 0 bases, with 12 bases remaining between them. CDR1 SQVTM and CDR2 ANQGSEA come from the germline V gene.

The chain has TRBV4-1 and TRBJ1-5; 10 bases agree with TRBD1. CDR1 is MGHRA and CDR2 is YSYEKL in the germline V gene. J lost 3 bases, V lost 4 bases, and 9 bases had no gene match. The CDR3 runs to 17 residues. This CDR3 is CASSLRQGATDNQPQHF. CDR3 coding DNA: TGCGCCAGCAGCCTCCGACAGGGGGCAACGGACAATCAGCCCCAGCATTTT.

This chain links TRBV5-4 with TRBJ2-3, with 12 nucleotides matching TRBD2. Germline V lookup: CDR1 SGHNT, CDR2 YYREEE (reference sequence). CDR3 length: 16 residues. Trimming cost V 4 bases and J 2 bases; bases outside gene matches: 5. CDR3 region: CASSTRLAGDTDTQYF. For the CDR3, the DNA is TGTGCCAGCAGCACCCGACTAGCGGGGGACACAGATACGCAGTATTTT.

The chain couples TRBV27 to TRBJ2-1; maybe TRBD2 (6 bases). Germline-derived CDR1 and CDR2 are MNHEY and SMNVEV (reference sequence). Deletions cut 4 bases from V and 5 bases from J, with 6 bases between. There are 12 residues in the CDR3. This CDR3 is CASSWGDNEQFF. CDR3 bases: TGTGCCAGCAGTTGGGGGGACAATGAGCAGTTCTTC.

The rearrangement links TRBV18 to TRBJ2-1; either TRBD1 or TRBD2 may supply D (5 bases each). CDR3 length: 17 residues. Germline V lookup: CDR1 KGHSH, CDR2 LQKENI. V was clipped by 2 bases and J by 0 bases, with 14 bases between them. The CDR3 spells CASSPRTSGSSYNEQFF. In DNA form, the CDR3 reads TGTGCCAGCTCACCAAGAACGTCAGGGAGCTCCTACAATGAGCAGTTCTTC.

The chain is built from TRBV7-8 and TRBJ2-3, with 8 bases that match TRBD2. The CDR3 has 16 amino acids. Germline V gene data show CDR1 as SGHVS and CDR2 as FQNEAQ. V lost 5 bases and J lost 2; bases outside the gene matches: 9. Here the CDR3 DNA reads TGTGCCAGCAGCCCGAACCAGCGGGGGCCCACAGATACGCAGTATTTT. Translating gives CASSPNQRGPTDTQYF. Supplemented by reference TRBV7-8 and TRBJ2-3, the full variable domain reads GAGVSQSPRYKVAKRGQDVALRCDPISGHVSLFWYQQALGQGPEFLTYFQNEAQLDKSGLPSDRFFAERPEGSVSTLKIQRTQQEDSAVYLCASSPNQRGPTDTQYFGPGTRLTVL.

The chain uses TRBV7-3 and TRBJ2-5, with 11 positions matching TRBD2. Trimming cost V 5 bases and J 5 bases; bases outside gene matches: 7. The CDR3 length is 15 residues. Germline CDR1 reads SGHTA; CDR2 reads FQGTGA. In DNA form, the CDR3 reads TGTGCCAGCAGCGGGACCGGGACTAGCGGTGAGACCCAGTACTTC. Protein product: CASSGTGTSGETQYF.

The chain carries TRBV5-1 and TRBJ2-5, with TRBD2 matching 14 bases. This CDR3 is 16 amino acids long. Per germline, CDR1 SGHRS and CDR2 YFSETQ. The V gene end was trimmed by 4 bases and the J gene end by 5 bases; junction bases not matched to a gene: 7. For the CDR3, the DNA is TGCGCCAGCAGCCCGACTAGCGGGGGGGCCGATGAGACCCAGTACTTC. It translates to CASSPTSGGADETQYF.